The TCR beta chain described here comes from a study of a mutant IDH1 vaccine in newly diagnosed glioma. Overall study: Vaccines were begun 4-6 weeks after radiotherapy alone, or with temozolomide cycles. The therapy given earlier, which was standard therapy, consisted of radiotherapy, temozolomide, or both, and most of the patients received both.

The data were produced by immunoSEQ multiplex PCR, yet TCRdb's version contains in-frame clones alone and is incomplete. The sample holds over 35,000 clones; roughly 76% are singletons and the top ten take 5% to 5.5%. Time point here: week 23, last vaccination. One vaccine dose held 300 ug of mutant IDH1 20-mer peptide and came with topical imiquimod. CDR3 size: 14 residues. Germline V gives CDR1 LNHDA, CDR2 SQIVND (reference sequence). V dropped 7 bases and J dropped 3; count of bases not matched to a gene: 8. Comments on this clone: The antigen remains undetermined.

Specimen: PBMCs, collected from a glioma patient whose treatment included an IDH1 peptide vaccine. The rearrangement joins TRBV19 to TRBJ1-2, with TRBD1 identical over 7 bases. This receptor was identified in a man aged 35 to 55 with glioma. The CDR3 nucleotides are TGTGCCAGTAACTCCGGGACAGCTTACTATGGCTACACCTTC. Its translation is CASNSGTAYYGYTF. Based on the CDR3 plus reference TRBV19 and TRBJ1-2, the full variable domain is DGGITQSPKYLFRKEGQNVTLSCEQNLNHDAMYWYRQDPGQGLRLIYYSQIVNDFQKGDIAEGYSVSREKKESFPLTVTSAQKNPTAFYLCASNSGTAYYGYTFGSGTRLTVV.